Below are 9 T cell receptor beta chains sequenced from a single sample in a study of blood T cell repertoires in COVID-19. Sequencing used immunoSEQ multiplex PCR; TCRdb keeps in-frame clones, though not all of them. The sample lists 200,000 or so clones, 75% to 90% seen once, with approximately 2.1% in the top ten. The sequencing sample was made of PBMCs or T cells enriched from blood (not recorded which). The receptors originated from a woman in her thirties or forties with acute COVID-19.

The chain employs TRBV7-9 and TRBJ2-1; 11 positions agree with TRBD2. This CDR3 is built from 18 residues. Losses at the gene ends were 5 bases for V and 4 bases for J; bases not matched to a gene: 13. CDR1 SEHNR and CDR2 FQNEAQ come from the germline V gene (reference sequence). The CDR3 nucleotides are TGTGCCAGCAGCCCCGACCCCGCTAGCGGGGGGCTTTACAATGAGCAGTTCTTC. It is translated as CASSPDPASGGLYNEQFF.

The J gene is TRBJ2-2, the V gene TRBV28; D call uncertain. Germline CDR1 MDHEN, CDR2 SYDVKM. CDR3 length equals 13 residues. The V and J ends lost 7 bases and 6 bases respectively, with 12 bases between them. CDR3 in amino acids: CASTSGSPGELFF. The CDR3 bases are TGTGCCAGCACCTCAGGCTCGCCCGGGGAGCTGTTTTTT.

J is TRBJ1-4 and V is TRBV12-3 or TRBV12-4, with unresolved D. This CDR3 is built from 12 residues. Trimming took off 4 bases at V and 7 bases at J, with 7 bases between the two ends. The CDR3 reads CASSSRGEKLFF. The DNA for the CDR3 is TGTGCCAGCAGTTCCCGGGGTGAAAAACTGTTTTTT.

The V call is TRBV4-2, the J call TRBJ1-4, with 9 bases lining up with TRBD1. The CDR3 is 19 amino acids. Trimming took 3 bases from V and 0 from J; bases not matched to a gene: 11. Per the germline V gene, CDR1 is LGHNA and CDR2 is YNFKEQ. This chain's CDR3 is CASSHAGTGTGPTNEKLFF. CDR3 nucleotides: TGTGCCAGCAGCCACGCTGGGACTGGGACAGGGCCAACTAATGAAAAACTGTTTTTT.

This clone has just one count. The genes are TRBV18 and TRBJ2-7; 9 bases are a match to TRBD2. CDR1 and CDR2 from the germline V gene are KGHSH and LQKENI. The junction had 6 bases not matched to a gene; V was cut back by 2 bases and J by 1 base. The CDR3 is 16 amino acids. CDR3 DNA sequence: TGTGCCAGCTCACCAAGTACTAGCGGGTTATCCTACGAGCAGTACTTC. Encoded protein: CASSPSTSGLSYEQYF. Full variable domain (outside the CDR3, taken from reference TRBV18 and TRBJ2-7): NAGVMQNPRHLVRRRGQEARLRCSPMKGHSHVYWYRQLPEEGLKFMVYLQKENIIDESGMPKERFSAEFPKEGPSILRIQQVVRGDSAAYFCASSPSTSGLSYEQYFGPGTRLTVT.

The CDR3 spells CASSLSTGANVLTF. In DNA, the CDR3 is TGCGCCAGCAGCCTGAGTACTGGGGCCAACGTCCTGACTTTC. The gene calls are TRBV5-1 and TRBJ2-6; the D is unclear. V gave up 4 bases and J gave up 2 bases, with 7 bases separating them. This CDR3 has 14 amino acids. Germline lookup yields CDR1 SGHRS and CDR2 YFSETQ.

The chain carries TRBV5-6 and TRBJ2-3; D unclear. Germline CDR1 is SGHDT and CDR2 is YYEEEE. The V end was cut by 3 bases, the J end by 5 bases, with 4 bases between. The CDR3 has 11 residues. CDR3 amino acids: CASSYRDTQYF. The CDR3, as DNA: TGTGCCAGCAGCTACAGAGATACGCAGTATTTT. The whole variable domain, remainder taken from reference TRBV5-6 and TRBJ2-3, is DAGVTQSPTHLIKTRGQQVTLRCSPKSGHDTVSWYQQALGQGPQFIFQYYEEEERQRGNFPDRFSGHQFPNYSSELNVNALLLGDSALYLCASSYRDTQYFGPGTRLTVL.

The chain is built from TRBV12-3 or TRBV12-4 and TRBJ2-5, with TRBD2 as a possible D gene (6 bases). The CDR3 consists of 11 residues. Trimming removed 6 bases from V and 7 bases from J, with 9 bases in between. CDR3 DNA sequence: TGTGCCAGCAGCGCCGGGGGGACCCAGTACTTC. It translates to CASSAGGTQYF.

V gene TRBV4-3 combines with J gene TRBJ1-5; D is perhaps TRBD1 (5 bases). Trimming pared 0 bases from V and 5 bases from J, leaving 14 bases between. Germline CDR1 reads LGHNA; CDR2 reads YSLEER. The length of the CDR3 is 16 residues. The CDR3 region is CASSQDYTDIYQPQHF. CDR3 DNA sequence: TGCGCCAGCAGCCAAGATTACACGGACATCTATCAGCCCCAGCATTTT.